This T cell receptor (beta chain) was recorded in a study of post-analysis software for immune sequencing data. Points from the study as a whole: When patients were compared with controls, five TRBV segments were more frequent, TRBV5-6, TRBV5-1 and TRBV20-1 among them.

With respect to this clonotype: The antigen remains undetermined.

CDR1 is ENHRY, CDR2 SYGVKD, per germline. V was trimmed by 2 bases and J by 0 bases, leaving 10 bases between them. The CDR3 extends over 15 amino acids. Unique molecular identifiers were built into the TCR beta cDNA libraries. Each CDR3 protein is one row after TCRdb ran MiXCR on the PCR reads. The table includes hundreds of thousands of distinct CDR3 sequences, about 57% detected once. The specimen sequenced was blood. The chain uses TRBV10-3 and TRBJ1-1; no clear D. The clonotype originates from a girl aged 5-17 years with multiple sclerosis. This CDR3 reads CAISETGWVNTEAFF. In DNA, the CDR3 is TGTGCCATCAGTGAGACCGGATGGGTGAACACTGAAGCTTTCTTT.